This T cell receptor (beta chain) was observed in a study of technical replicates of blood from a handful of donors. This CDR3 is 12 amino acids long. In germline, CDR1 is LNHDA, CDR2 SQIVND (reference sequence). J was trimmed by 0 bases and V by 10 bases; bases with no gene match: 1. The assay was immunoSEQ multiplex PCR, and TCRdb's table has in-frame clones only and misses some. The repertoire includes some 71,000 clones, 97% of them detected once, and around 0.28% sits in the top ten. Sequences were obtained from T cells isolated from PBMCs. This chain joins TRBV19 and TRBJ2-7; 9 bases agree with TRBD2. The clonotype originates from a human donor in good health. CDR3 nucleotide sequence: TGTGCCACTAGCGGGGTCTCCTACGAGCAGTACTTC. It yields the protein CATSGVSYEQYF.